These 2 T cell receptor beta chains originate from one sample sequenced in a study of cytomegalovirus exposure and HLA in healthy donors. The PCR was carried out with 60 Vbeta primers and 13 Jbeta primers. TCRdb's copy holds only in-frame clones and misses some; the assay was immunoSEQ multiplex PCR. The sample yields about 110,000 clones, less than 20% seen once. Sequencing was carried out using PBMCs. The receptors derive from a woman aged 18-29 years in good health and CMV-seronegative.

Here the CDR3 DNA reads TGTGCCACCAGCAGAGCCGGGGGAGGCAATCAGCCCCAGCATTTT. The encoded protein is CATSRAGGGNQPQHF. This chain uses TRBV15 with TRBJ1-5; D possibly corresponds to TRBD1 (5 bases). The CDR3 consists of 15 residues. Germline V gives CDR1 LNHNV, CDR2 YYDKDF (reference sequence). V shed 1 base and J shed 2 bases, with 9 bases lying between them.

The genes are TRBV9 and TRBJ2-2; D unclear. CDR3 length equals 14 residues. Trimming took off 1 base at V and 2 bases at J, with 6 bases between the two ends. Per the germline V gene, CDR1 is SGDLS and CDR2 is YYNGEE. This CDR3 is CASSVLVNTGELFF. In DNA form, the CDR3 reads TGTGCCAGCAGCGTACTAGTTAACACCGGGGAGCTGTTTTTT.